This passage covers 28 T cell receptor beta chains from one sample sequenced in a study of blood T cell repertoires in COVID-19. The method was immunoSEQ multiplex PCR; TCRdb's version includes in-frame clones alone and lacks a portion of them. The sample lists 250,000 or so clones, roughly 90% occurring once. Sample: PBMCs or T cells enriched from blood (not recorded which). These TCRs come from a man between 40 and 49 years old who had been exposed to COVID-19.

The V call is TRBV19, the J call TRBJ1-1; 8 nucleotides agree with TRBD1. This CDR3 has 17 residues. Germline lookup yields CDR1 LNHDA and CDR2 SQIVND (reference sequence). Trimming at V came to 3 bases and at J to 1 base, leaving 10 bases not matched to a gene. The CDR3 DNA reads TGTGCCAGTAGTATGAGGCAGGGGGCGTCGAGGAACACTGAAGCTTTCTTT. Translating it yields CASSMRQGASRNTEAFF.

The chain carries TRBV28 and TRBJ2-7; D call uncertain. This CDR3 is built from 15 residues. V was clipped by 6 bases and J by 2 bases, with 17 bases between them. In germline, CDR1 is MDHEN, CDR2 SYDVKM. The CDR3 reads CASSPSLARAYEQYF. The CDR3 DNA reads TGTGCCAGCAGCCCCTCTTTGGCTCGGGCCTACGAGCAGTACTTC.

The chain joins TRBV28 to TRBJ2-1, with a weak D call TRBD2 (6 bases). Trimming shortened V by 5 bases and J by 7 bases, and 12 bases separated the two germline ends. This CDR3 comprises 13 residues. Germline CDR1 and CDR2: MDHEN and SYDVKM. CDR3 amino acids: CASSPSAGNEQFF. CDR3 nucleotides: TGTGCCAGCAGTCCCAGCGCGGGAAATGAGCAGTTCTTC.

CDR3 residues: CASSPPGGNTGELFF. The CDR3 bases are TGTGCCAGCAGCCCACCCGGTGGGAACACCGGGGAGCTGTTTTTT. This chain joins TRBV25-1 and TRBJ2-2; no clear D gene. Germline V gene lookup returns CDR1 MGHDK and CDR2 SYGVNS. CDR3 length: 15 residues. The V gene lost 6 bases and the J gene lost 1 base, with 12 bases spanning the gap.

DNA of the CDR3: TGTGCCAGCAGCGATCCCGGGGCAGGGGGCGACACTGAAGCTTTCTTT. The encoded protein is CASSDPGAGGDTEAFF. The rearrangement joins TRBV7-9 to TRBJ1-1; TRBD1 agrees at 8 bases. J lost 3 bases, V lost 5 bases, and 11 bases had no gene match. Germline-derived CDR1 and CDR2 are SEHNR and FQNEAQ (reference sequence). This CDR3 region has 16 residues.

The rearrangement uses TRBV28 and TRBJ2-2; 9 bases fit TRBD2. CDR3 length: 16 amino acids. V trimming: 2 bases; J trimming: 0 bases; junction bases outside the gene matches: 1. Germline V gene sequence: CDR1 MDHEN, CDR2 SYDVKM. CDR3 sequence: CASSLGGRANTGELFF. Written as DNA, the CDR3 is TGTGCCAGCAGTTTAGGCGGGAGGGCGAACACCGGGGAGCTGTTTTTT.

The CDR3 DNA sequence: TGTGCCAGCAGTGGGCGAGTGGGCGGAAACACCATATATTTT. Its protein product is CASSGRVGGNTIYF. J is TRBJ1-3 and V is TRBV2, with D hard to call. Germline V gene lookup returns CDR1 SNHLY and CDR2 FYNNEI. The CDR3 spans 14 residues. The germline V and J ends were trimmed by 4 bases and 4 bases, with 11 bases remaining between them. The complete variable domain, with remaining parts taken from reference TRBV2 and TRBJ1-3, reads EPEVTQTPSHQVTQMGQEVILRCVPISNHLYFYWYRQILGQKVEFLVSFYNNEISEKSEIFDDQFSVERPDGSNFTLKIRSTKLEDSAMYFCASSGRVGGNTIYFGEGSWLTVV.

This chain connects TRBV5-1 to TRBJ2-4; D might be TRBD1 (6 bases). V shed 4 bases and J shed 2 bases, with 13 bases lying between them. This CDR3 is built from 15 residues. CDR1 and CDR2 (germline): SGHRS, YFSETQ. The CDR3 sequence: CASSDAQGSKNIQYF. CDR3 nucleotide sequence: TGCGCCAGCAGCGACGCACAGGGATCCAAAAACATTCAGTACTTC.

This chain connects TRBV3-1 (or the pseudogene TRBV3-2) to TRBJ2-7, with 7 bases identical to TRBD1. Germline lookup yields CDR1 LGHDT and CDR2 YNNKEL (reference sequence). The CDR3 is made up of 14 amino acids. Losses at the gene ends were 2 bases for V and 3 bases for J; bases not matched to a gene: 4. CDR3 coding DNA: TGTGCCAGCAGCCAACCGGGACAGAGCTACGAGCAGTACTTC. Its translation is CASSQPGQSYEQYF.

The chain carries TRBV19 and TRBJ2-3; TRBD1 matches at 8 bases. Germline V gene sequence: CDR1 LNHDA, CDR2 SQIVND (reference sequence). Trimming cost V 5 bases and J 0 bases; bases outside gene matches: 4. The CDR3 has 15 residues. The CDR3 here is CASSLYRGSTDTQYF. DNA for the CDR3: TGTGCCAGTAGTTTGTACAGGGGGAGCACAGATACGCAGTATTTT.

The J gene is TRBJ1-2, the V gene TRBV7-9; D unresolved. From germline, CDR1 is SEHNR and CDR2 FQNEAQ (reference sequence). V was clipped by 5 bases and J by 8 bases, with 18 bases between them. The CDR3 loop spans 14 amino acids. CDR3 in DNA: TGTGCCAGCAGCCGAGGAGCGGGTTTCTGGGGCTACACCTTC. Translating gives CASSRGAGFWGYTF.

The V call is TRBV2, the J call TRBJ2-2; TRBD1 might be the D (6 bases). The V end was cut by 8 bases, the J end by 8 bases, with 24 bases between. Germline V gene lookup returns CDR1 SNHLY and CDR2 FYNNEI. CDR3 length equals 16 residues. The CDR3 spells CASSRLGGESSGELFF. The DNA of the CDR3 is TGTGCCAGCTCAAGATTAGGGGGAGAGTCTTCGGGGGAGCTGTTTTTT.

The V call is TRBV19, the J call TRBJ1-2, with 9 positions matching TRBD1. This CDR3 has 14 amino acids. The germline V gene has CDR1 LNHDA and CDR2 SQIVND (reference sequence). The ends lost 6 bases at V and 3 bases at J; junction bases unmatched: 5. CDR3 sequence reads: CASRGTGRDYGYTF. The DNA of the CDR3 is TGTGCCAGTAGAGGGACAGGGCGGGACTATGGCTACACCTTC.

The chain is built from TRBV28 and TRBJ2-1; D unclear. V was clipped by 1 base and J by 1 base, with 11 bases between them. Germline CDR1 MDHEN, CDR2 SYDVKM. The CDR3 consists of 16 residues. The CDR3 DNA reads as TGTGCCAGCAGTTTATCCCTAACGAGTTCCTACAATGAGCAGTTCTTC. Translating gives CASSLSLTSSYNEQFF.

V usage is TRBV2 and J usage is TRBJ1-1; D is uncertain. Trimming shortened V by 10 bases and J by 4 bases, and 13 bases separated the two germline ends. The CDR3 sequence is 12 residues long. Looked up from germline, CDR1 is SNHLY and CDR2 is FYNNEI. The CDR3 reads CATLGGITEAFF. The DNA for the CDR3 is TGTGCCACCCTCGGAGGCATCACTGAAGCTTTCTTT. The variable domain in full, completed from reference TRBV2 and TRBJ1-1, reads EPEVTQTPSHQVTQMGQEVILRCVPISNHLYFYWYRQILGQKVEFLVSFYNNEISEKSEIFDDQFSVERPDGSNFTLKIRSTKLEDSAMYFCATLGGITEAFFGQGTRLTVV.

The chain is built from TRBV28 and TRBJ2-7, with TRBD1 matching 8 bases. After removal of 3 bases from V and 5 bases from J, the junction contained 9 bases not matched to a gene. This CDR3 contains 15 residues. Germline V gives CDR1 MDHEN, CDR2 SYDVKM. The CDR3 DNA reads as TGTGCCAGCAGTTTGGACAGGGTCGAGGGCGACGAGCAGTACTTC. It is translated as CASSLDRVEGDEQYF.

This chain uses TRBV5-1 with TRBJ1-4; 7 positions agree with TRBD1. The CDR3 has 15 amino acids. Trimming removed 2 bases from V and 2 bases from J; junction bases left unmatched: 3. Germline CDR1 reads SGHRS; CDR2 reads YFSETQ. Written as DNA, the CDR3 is TGCGCCAGCAGCTTCCTGGGACAGACTAATGAAAAACTGTTTTTT. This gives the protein CASSFLGQTNEKLFF.

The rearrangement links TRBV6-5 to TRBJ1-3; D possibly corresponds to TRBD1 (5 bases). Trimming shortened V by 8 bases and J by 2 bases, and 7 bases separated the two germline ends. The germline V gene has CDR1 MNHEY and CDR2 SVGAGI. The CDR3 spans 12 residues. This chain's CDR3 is CASDSAGNTIYF. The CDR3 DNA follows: TGTGCCAGCGACAGCGCTGGAAACACCATATATTTT.

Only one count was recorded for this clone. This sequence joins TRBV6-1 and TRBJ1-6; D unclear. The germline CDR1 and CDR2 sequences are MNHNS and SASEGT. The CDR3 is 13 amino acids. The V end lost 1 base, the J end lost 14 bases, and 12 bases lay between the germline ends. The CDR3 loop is CASSEGSSGALHF. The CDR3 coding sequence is TGTGCCAGCAGTGAAGGGAGTAGCGGAGCCCTCCACTTT.

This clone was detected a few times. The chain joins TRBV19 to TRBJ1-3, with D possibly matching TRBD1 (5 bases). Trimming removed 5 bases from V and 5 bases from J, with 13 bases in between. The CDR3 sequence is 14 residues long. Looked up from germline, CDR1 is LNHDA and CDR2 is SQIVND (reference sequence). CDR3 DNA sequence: TGTGCCAGTAGTGTCCGGGACTATAGAAACACCATATATTTT. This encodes CASSVRDYRNTIYF.

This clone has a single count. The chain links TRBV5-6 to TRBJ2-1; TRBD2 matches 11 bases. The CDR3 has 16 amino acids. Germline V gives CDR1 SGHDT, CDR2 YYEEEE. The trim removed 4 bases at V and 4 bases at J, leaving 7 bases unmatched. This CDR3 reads CASSPQTSGKYNEQFF. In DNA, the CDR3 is TGTGCCAGCAGCCCACAGACTAGCGGGAAGTACAATGAGCAGTTCTTC.

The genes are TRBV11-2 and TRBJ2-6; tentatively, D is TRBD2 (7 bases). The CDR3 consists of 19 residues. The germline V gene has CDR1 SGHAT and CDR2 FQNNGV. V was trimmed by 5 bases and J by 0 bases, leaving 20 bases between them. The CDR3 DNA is TGTGCCAGCAGCCCAAAGACGGGGGGCCTGTACTCTGGGGCCAACGTCCTGACTTTC. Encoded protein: CASSPKTGGLYSGANVLTF.

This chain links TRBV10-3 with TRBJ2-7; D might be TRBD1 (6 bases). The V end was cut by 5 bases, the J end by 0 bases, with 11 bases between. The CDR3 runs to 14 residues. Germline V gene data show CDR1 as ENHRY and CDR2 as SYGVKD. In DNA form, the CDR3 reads TGTGCCATCAGTAAGACAGGTGACTCCTACGAGCAGTACTTC. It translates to CAISKTGDSYEQYF.

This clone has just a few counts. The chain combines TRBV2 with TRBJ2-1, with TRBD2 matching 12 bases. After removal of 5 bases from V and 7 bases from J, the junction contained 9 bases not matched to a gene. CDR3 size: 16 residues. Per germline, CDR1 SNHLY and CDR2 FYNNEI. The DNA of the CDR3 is TGTGCCAGCAGTTCTTTAACTAGCGGGAGGTGGAATGAGCAGTTCTTC. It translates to CASSSLTSGRWNEQFF.

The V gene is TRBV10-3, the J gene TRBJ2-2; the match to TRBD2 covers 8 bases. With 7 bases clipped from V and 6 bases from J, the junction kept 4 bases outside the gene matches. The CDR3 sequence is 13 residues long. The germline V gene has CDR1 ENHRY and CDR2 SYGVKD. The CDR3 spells CAITDGGAGELFF. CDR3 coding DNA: TGTGCCATCACCGACGGGGGGGCCGGGGAGCTGTTTTTT.

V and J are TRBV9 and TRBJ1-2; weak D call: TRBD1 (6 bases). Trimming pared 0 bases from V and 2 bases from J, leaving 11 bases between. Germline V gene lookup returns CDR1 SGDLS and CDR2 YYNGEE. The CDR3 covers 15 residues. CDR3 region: CASSVAPQGNYGYTF. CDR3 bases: TGTGCCAGCAGCGTAGCTCCACAGGGCAACTATGGCTACACCTTC.

The CDR3 region is CASSPPNRGSTEAFF. CDR3 in DNA: TGTGCCAGCTCACCACCGAACAGGGGAAGCACTGAAGCTTTCTTT. This chain joins TRBV18 and TRBJ1-1; TRBD1 agrees at 7 bases. Germline assignment: CDR1 KGHSH and CDR2 LQKENI. This CDR3 region has 15 residues. J lost 4 bases, V lost 0 bases, and 5 bases had no gene match.

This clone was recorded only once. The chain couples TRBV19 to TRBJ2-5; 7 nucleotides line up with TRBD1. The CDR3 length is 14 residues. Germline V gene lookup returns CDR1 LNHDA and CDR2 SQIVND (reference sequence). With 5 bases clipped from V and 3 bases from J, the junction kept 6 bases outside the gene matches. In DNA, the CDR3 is TGTGCCAGTAGTGCCCCGGGGACAGAAGAGACCCAGTACTTC. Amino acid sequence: CASSAPGTEETQYF.